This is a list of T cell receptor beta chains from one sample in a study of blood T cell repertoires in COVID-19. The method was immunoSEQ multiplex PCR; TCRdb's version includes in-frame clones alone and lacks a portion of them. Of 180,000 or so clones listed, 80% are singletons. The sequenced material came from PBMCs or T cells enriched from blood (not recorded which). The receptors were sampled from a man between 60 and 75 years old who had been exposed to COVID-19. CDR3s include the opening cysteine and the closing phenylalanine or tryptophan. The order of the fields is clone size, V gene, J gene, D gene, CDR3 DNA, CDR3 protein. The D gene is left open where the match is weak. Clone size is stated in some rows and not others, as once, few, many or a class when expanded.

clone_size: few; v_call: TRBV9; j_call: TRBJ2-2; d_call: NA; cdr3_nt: TGTGCCAGCAGCCCCTACACCGGGGAGCTGTTTTTT; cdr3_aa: CASSPYTGELFF
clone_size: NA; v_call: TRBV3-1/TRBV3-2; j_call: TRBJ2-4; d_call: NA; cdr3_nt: TGTGCCAGCAGCCAATCCTATGAGAGGGACATTCAGTACTTC; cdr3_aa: CASSQSYERDIQYF
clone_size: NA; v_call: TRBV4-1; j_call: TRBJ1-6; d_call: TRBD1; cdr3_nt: TGCGCCAGCAGCCAGGGACAGGGCGTTCCTTCACCCCTCCACTTT; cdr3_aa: CASSQGQGVPSPLHF
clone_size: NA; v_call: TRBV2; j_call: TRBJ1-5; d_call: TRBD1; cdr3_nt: TGTGCCAGCAGTGACCCAGGGGGTGGGGGCAATCAGCCCCAGCATTTT; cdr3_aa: CASSDPGGGGNQPQHF
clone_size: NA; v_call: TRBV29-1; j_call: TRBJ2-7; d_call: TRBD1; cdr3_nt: TGCAGCGTTGTAGGTGGACAGGGCGGGGAGCAGTACTTC; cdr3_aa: CSVVGGQGGEQYF
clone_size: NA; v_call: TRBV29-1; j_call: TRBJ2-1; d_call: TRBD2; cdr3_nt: TGCAGCGTCGGACTAGGGCACAATGAGCAGTTCTTC; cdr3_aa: CSVGLGHNEQFF
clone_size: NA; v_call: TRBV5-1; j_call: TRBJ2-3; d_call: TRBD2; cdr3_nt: TGCGCCAGCAGCCAATTTGGACTAGGAAGCACAGATACGCAGTATTTT; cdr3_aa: CASSQFGLGSTDTQYF
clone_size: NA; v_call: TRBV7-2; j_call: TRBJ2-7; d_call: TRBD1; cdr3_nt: TGTGCCAGCAGCTTAGGGGACAGGGGTTGGTACGAGCAGTACTTC; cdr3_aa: CASSLGDRGWYEQYF
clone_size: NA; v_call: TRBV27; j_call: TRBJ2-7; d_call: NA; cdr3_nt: TGTGCCAGCAGTTCCATACTCATGACCTTGGACAGCTCCTACGAGCAGTACTTC; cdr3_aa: CASSSILMTLDSSYEQYF
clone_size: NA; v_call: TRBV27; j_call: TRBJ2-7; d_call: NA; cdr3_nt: TGTGCCAGCAGTTTCTCCCAGGGAAATTCACACGAGCAGTACTTC; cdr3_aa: CASSFSQGNSHEQYF
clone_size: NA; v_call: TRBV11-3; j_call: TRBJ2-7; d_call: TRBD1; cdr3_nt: TGTGCCAGCAGCCTCGACAGGGTGGCCCACGAGCAGTACTTC; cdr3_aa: CASSLDRVAHEQYF
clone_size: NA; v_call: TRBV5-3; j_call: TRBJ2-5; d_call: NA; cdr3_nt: TGTGCCAGAGGAGAGGGGAGGGAGACCCAGTACTTC; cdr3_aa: CARGEGRETQYF
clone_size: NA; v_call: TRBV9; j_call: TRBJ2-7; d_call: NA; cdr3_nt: TGTGCCAGCAGCCCCCGAAGCGGAGCCTACGAGCAGTACTTC; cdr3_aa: CASSPRSGAYEQYF
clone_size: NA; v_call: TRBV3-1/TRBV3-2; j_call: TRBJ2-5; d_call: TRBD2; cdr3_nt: TGTGCCAGCAGCCTACGCACTAGCGGGAGGGAGACCCAGTACTTC; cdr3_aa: CASSLRTSGRETQYF
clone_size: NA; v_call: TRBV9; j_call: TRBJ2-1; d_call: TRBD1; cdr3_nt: TGTGCCAGCAGCGTAGAGGCAGGGGGCCGCTATGAGCAGTTCTTC; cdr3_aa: CASSVEAGGRYEQFF
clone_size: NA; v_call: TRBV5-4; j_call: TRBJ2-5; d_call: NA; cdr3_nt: TGTGCCAGCAACCCGGGGGGCAGCCAAGAGACCCAGTACTTC; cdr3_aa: CASNPGGSQETQYF
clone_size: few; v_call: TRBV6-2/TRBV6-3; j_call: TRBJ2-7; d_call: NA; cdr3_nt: TGTGCCAGCAGTCCCCAGGACTTGTCCACCTACGAGCAGTACTTC; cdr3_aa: CASSPQDLSTYEQYF
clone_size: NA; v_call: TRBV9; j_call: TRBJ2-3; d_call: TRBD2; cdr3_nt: TGTGCCAGCAGCGTCCTAGCGGGTACCACAGATACGCAGTATTTT; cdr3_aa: CASSVLAGTTDTQYF
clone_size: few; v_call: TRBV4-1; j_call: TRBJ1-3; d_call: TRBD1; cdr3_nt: TGCGCCAGCAGTCCCTACCAGGGGGGTGGAAACACCATATATTTT; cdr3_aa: CASSPYQGGGNTIYF
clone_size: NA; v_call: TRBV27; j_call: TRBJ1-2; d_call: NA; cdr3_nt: TGTGCCAGCAGTCCCCCTCTCGGAAGGATCCTAGCTAACTATGGCTACACCTTC; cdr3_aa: CASSPPLGRILANYGYTF
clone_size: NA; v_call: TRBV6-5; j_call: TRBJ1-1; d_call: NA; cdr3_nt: TGTGCCAGCAGTCGGGACACGAAGTGGACTGAAGCTTTCTTT; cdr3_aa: CASSRDTKWTEAFF
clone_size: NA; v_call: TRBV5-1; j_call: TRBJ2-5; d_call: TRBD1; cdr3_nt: TGCGCCAGCAGCTTGGGTACAGGGGGTGGAGAGACCCAGTACTTC; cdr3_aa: CASSLGTGGGETQYF
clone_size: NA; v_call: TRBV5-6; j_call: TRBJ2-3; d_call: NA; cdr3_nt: TGTGCCAGCAGCTTGGTAGTACCCTCGGAGTATTTT; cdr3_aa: CASSLVVPSEYF
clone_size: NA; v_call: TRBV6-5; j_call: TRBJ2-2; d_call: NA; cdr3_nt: TGTGCCAGCAGTTACGGGGACACGGTCACCGGGGAGCTGTTTTTT; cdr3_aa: CASSYGDTVTGELFF
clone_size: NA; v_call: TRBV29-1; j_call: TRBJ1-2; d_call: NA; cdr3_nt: TGCAGCGTTTCGGGAGGGGCCACATATGGCTACACCTTC; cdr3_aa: CSVSGGATYGYTF